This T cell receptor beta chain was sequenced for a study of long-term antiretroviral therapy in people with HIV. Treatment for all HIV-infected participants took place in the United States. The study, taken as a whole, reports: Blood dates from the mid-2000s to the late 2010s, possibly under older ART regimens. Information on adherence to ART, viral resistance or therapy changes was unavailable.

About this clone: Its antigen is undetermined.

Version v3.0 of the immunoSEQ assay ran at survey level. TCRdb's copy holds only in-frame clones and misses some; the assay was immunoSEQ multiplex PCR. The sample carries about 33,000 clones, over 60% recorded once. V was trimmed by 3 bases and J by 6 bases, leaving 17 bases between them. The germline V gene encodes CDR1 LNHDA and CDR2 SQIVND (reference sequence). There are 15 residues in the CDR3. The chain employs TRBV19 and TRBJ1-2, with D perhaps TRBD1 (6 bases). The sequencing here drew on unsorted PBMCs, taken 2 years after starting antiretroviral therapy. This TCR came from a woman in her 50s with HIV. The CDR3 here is CASSIQSGGRHGYTF. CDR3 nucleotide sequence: TGTGCCAGTAGTATTCAATCGGGGGGCCGACATGGCTACACCTTC.